The TCR beta chain under discussion was sequenced for a study of T-cell memory formation after mild COVID-19. General observations from the study: Clones that contracted from day 15 to 85 had balanced CD4/CD8; later expanders were CD4+ biased. Clones which contracted sat mainly in CM and EM if CD4+, and in EMRA if CD8+. That cross-reactive memory joined was suggested by some responding clones appearing in pre-infection memory.

From the 5' RACE reads, TCRdb called clonotypes with MiXCR, one entry per CDR3 protein. Here the sample spans just over 200,000 distinct CDR3 sequences, just over 9.5% being singletons. Germline V gene data show CDR1 as ENHRY and CDR2 as SYGVKD. CDR3 length equals 14 residues. The V and J ends lost 4 bases and 5 bases, in that order; junction bases with no gene match: 6. Of note for this clonotype: What it binds is unknown.

The J gene is TRBJ2-7, the V gene TRBV10-3; 9 bases align to TRBD2. The TCR comes from a man aged 18-30 years who had mild COVID-19 (a few samples of this study predate the infection). Cell type and time point are not known. Sample: PBMCs or a T cell subset sorted from them (not recorded which). CDR3 protein: CAISGGSGRHEQYF. The CDR3 DNA reads TGTGCCATCAGTGGTGGTAGCGGGAGACACGAGCAGTACTTC.